This T cell receptor beta chain was retrieved from a study of T cells in Graves' hyperthyroidism and ophthalmopathy. Overall study results and limits: The blood repertoire included most of the expanded thyroid clonotypes above 0.001. A 13 V-J signature model discriminated ophthalmopathy versus stable hyperthyroidism.

This clonotype came up once. What it binds is not known. Patients were excluded because of uncontrolled infection, other autoimmune disease, pregnancy or lactation. Diagnostic assessment was based on clinical symptoms, serum thyroxine and TRAb, thyroid ultrasound and orbital computed tomography. The CDR3 extends over 11 amino acids. The germline V gene has CDR1 DFQATT and CDR2 SNEGSKA (reference sequence). V lost 2 bases and J lost 7, with 8 bases in between. Regions amplified from RNA transcripts were the TCR beta CDR3 regions. The HTBI set primed first-round TCR CDR3 RT-PCR. MiXCR was run by TCRdb on the multiplex PCR reads, yielding one entry per CDR3 protein. The table lists 550,000 to 700,000 distinct CDR3 sequences, around 46% of them singletons.

V is TRBV20-1 and J is TRBJ2-5; tentative D call: TRBD2 (6 bases). Sequenced: peripheral blood or thyroid tissue (not recorded which). This TCR derives from an adult woman with Graves' disease, either hyperthyroidism or ophthalmopathy (not recorded which). The CDR3 sequence is CSARMGGTQYF. CDR3 bases: TGCAGTGCTAGAATGGGAGGGACCCAGTACTTC.